A selection of T cell receptor beta chains follows, all from one sample in a study of T cells in Graves' hyperthyroidism and ophthalmopathy. One entry per CDR3 protein results from TCRdb running MiXCR on the multiplex PCR reads. The table includes about 160,000 distinct CDR3 sequences, about 9.4% detected once. The sequenced sample was blood. These receptors came from a woman under 30 with Graves' hyperthyroidism that later progressed to Graves' ophthalmopathy. Both conserved end residues are part of each CDR3. The D gene is left open where the match is weak. Part of the rows lack a size; the others show once, few, many or a class for expanded clones.

J	size	V	D	length	DNA	CDR3
TRBJ2-5	many	TRBV7-9	.	14	TGTGCCAGCAGCTCCGGGACAAACCAAGAGACCCAGTACTTC	CASSSGTNQETQYF
TRBJ2-5	few	TRBV27	.	14	TGTGCCAGCAGTTTATCACTTGGTGAAGAGACCCAGTACTTC	CASSLSLGEETQYF
TRBJ2-1	.	TRBV6-2/TRBV6-3	TRBD1	15	TGTGCCAGCAATACCGGGACAGGGGGCCACAATGAGCAGTTCTTC	CASNTGTGGHNEQFF
TRBJ1-4	many	TRBV2	.	14	TGTGCCACCATCATAGGTCCTAAGAATGAAAAACTGTTTTTT	CATIIGPKNEKLFF
TRBJ2-7	many	TRBV2	TRBD2	14	TGTGCCAGCAGTGAACTAGCGGGAGAGGTCGAGCAGTACTTC	CASSELAGEVEQYF
TRBJ1-5	.	TRBV4-2	.	14	TGTGCCAGCAGCTTGGAGGGAGAGGATCAGCCCCAGCATTTT	CASSLEGEDQPQHF
TRBJ1-2	many	TRBV11-2	.	15	TGTGCCAGCAGCTTTTTACGGACCGCAGATTATGGCTACACCTTC	CASSFLRTADYGYTF
TRBJ2-7	many	TRBV7-2	.	15	TGTGCCAGCAGCTTAGCTGGAGGGCAGTCCTACGAGCAGTACTTC	CASSLAGGQSYEQYF
TRBJ2-3	.	TRBV28	TRBD2	15	TGTGCCAGCAGTCCGAGCGGGGGTCGCACAGATACGCAGTATTTT	CASSPSGGRTDTQYF
TRBJ2-3	many	TRBV11-2	.	12	TGTGCCAGCAGCGGGAACACAGATACGCAGTATTTT	CASSGNTDTQYF
TRBJ1-1	many	TRBV2	.	14	TGTGCCAGCAGTGTAGGGGCCCAGAACACTGAAGCTTTCTTT	CASSVGAQNTEAFF
TRBJ2-5	.	TRBV7-9	.	13	TGTGCCAGCAGCCCCTTACGGCAAGAGACCCAGTACTTC	CASSPLRQETQYF
TRBJ1-5	many	TRBV3-1	.	15	TGTGCCAGCAGCCAATCGGGTGTAGGCAATCAGCCCCAGCATTTT	CASSQSGVGNQPQHF
TRBJ2-7	.	TRBV13	TRBD2	15	TGTGCCAGCAGCCCTGGACTAGCGGGAACCTACGAGCAGTACTTC	CASSPGLAGTYEQYF
TRBJ1-2	many	TRBV18	.	13	TGTGCCAGCTCACCTCGACGGGTATATGGCTACACCTTC	CASSPRRVYGYTF
TRBJ2-7	.	TRBV7-9	.	15	TGTGCCAGCAGCTTAGCGCCGGCGAAATACTACGAGCAGTACTTC	CASSLAPAKYYEQYF
TRBJ2-6	many	TRBV11-2	TRBD2	20	TGTGCCAGCAGCTTGGGACTAGCGGGGGGCACTAGCTCTGGGGCCAACGTCCTGACTTTC	CASSLGLAGGTSSGANVLTF
TRBJ2-7	many	TRBV30	TRBD2	18	TGTGCCTGGAGTGTACAGCGTCGGGCTAGCGGGAGAGGGTACGAGCAGTACTTC	CAWSVQRRASGRGYEQYF
TRBJ2-2	.	TRBV9	.	16	TGTGCCAGCAGCCCCGGCCCGGGGATGAACACCGGGGAGCTGTTTTTT	CASSPGPGMNTGELFF
TRBJ2-5	many	TRBV28	.	12	TGTGCCAGCAGAACTCCCTCCGAGACCCAGTACTTC	CASRTPSETQYF
TRBJ1-1	many	TRBV30	.	15	TGTGCCTGGAGTGGGGGCACCGGTCGGAACACTGAAGCTTTCTTT	CAWSGGTGRNTEAFF
TRBJ1-2	many	TRBV9	TRBD1	13	TGTGCCAGCGGGCGGGGACAGGACTATGGCTACACCTTC	CASGRGQDYGYTF
TRBJ2-3	.	TRBV9	.	14	TGTGCCAGCAGCGTAGCTCAGAGCACAGATACGCAGTATTTT	CASSVAQSTDTQYF
TRBJ1-5	many	TRBV9	.	13	TGTGCCAGCAGTCGCGGACCCAATCAGCCCCAGCATTTT	CASSRGPNQPQHF
TRBJ2-5	many	TRBV28	.	12	TGTGCCAGCAGTGGGTCGTATCTGGATAAGTACTTC	CASSGSYLDKYF
TRBJ1-2	many	TRBV5-1	.	14	TGCGCCAGCAGCTTGGAGGGACAAAGCTATGGCTACACCTTC	CASSLEGQSYGYTF
TRBJ2-5	many	TRBV20-1	TRBD2	16	TGCAGTGCTAGAGATCGGGGGGGGAACATAGAAGAGACCCAGTACTTC	CSARDRGGNIEETQYF
TRBJ1-5	many	TRBV27	.	16	TGTGCCAGCAGAACAGCGTTGGGGGGACGTAGTCAGCCCCAGCATTTT	CASRTALGGRSQPQHF
TRBJ1-5	many	TRBV2	.	13	TGTGCCAGGGGTGGGGGGGGCACTCAGCCCCAGCATTTT	CARGGGGTQPQHF
TRBJ2-3	.	TRBV27	TRBD2	16	TGTGCCAGCAGTTCGAACGGACTAGCGAGTACAGATACGCAGTATTTT	CASSSNGLASTDTQYF
TRBJ1-1	many	TRBV12-3/TRBV12-4	.	17	TGTGCCAGCAGTTTATCACGGGTTATTAGTTATATCACTGAAGCTTTCTTT	CASSLSRVISYITEAFF
TRBJ2-5	.	TRBV4-1	TRBD1	15	TGCGCCAGCAGGGCCGGGACAGGGGGCGCAGAGACCCAGTACTTC	CASRAGTGGAETQYF
TRBJ1-1	many	TRBV27	.	14	TGTGCCAGCAGTTCCTGGGGATTGAACACTGAAGCTTTCTTT	CASSSWGLNTEAFF
TRBJ2-1	many	TRBV28	TRBD1	17	TGTGCCAGCAGTTTCGCTTGGGGGACAGGGGTTATCAATGAGCAGTTCTTC	CASSFAWGTGVINEQFF
TRBJ2-6	.	TRBV10-2	TRBD1	19	TGCGCCAGCAGTGCCGGGGACAGGGTTGACTCCGGTGGGGCCAACGTCCTGACTTTC	CASSAGDRVDSGGANVLTF
TRBJ2-5	many	TRBV6-5	.	13	TGTGCCAGCAGTTACTATAGAAGGGAGACCCAGTACTTC	CASSYYRRETQYF
TRBJ1-4	many	TRBV2	.	15	TGTGCCAGCAGTGAAAGGGGACCCTTGGGGGAAAAACTGTTTTTT	CASSERGPLGEKLFF
TRBJ2-5	many	TRBV6-5	.	14	TGTGCCAGCAGTTACGGGGGTTCCCAAGAGACCCAGTACTTC	CASSYGGSQETQYF
TRBJ1-1	.	TRBV30	.	18	TGTGCCTGGGGGGGGGGTTCCGAATCGTGGGAGAGGAACACTGAAGCTTTCTTT	CAWGGGSESWERNTEAFF